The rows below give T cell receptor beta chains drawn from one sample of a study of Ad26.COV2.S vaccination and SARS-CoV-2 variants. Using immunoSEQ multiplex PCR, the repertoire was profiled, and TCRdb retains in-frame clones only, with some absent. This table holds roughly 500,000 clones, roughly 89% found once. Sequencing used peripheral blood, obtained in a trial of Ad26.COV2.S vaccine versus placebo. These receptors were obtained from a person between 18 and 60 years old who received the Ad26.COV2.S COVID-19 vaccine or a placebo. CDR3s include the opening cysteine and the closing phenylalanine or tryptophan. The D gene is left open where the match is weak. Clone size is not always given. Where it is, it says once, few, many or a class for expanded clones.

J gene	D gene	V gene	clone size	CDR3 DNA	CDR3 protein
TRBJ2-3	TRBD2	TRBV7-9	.	TGTGCCACGACCGGGACTAGCGGCCGACCGCACACAGATACGCAGTATTTT	CATTGTSGRPHTDTQYF
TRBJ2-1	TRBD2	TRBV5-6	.	TGTGCCAGCAGCCCCATAGCGGGATCGGCCTACAATGAGCAGTTCTTC	CASSPIAGSAYNEQFF
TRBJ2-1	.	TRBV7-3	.	TGTGCCAGCAGCTCCGGACTGTCCGCCTCCTACAATGAGCAGTTCTTC	CASSSGLSASYNEQFF
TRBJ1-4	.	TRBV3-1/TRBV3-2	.	TGTGCCAGCAGCCAAGATCAAGGCAGAGGGGGAAAACTGTTTTTT	CASSQDQGRGGKLFF
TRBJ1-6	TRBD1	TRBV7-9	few	TGTGCCAGCAGTCGGGCCTCCGGGACAGGGTCCTCACCCCTCCACTTT	CASSRASGTGSSPLHF
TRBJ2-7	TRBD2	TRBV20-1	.	TGCAGTGCTAGTAGCCCATCGGGGGGATCCTACGAGCAGTACTTC	CSASSPSGGSYEQYF
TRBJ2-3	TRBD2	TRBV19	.	TGTGCCAGTAGCGGGACTAGCGGGAGTCACAGCACAGATACGCAGTATTTT	CASSGTSGSHSTDTQYF
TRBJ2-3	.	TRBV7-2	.	TGTGCCAGCAAGTTTTCGGGAAGATCGGATACGCAGTATTTT	CASKFSGRSDTQYF
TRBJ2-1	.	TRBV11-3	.	TGTGCCAGCAGCTTAGATGCTGCTTATGAGCAGTTCTTC	CASSLDAAYEQFF
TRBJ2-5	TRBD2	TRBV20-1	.	TGCAGTGCTAGTCGCGTTAGCGGGGCCTTAGGGACCCAGTACTTC	CSASRVSGALGTQYF
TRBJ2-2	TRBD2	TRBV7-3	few	TGTGCCAGCAGCTCCTCGGGACTAGCCATCCGAGGGGAGCTGTTTTTT	CASSSSGLAIRGELFF
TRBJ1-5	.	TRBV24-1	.	TGTGCCACGCAGGGGACACTAAATCAGCCCCAGCATTTT	CATQGTLNQPQHF
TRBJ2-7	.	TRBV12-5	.	TGTGCTAGTGGTTTGGTTGTAGGGGTGTCCCCTTTCGAGCAGTACTTC	CASGLVVGVSPFEQYF
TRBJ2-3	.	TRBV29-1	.	TGCAGCGTTGGCCGGGTGTTATTAGATACGCAGTATTTT	CSVGRVLLDTQYF
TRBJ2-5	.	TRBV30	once	TGTGCCCAAAGGGGCATCGGAGAGACCCAGTACTTC	CAQRGIGETQYF
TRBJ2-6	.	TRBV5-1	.	TGCGCCAGCACAGCTCTCACCTCTGGGGCCAACGTCCTGACTTTC	CASTALTSGANVLTF
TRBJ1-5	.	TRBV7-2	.	TGTGCCAGCAGCTTAGTTGTGGGGGGAAGACAGCCCCAGCATTTT	CASSLVVGGRQPQHF